Described below is a single TCR beta chain sequence and its context. Second-dose intervals near 4 or 12 weeks were combined. The data were taken from a study of T cell responses to AZD1222 COVID-19 vaccine. The CDR3 totals 14 residues. V was cut by 5 bases and J by 7 bases, with 17 bases left in between. Germline V gene data show CDR1 as LNHDA and CDR2 as SQIVND (reference sequence). Sequenced by immunoSEQ multiplex PCR; TCRdb stores in-frame clones only, minus some. The sample holds about 70,000 clones, approximately 90% seen once. Sequenced material: peripheral blood, taken 28 days after the second AZD1222 dose. The genes are TRBV19 and TRBJ1-2; D possibly corresponds to TRBD1 (6 bases). This receptor was identified in an adult who received the AZD1222 COVID-19 vaccine. The CDR3, as DNA: TGTGCCAGTAGTGGCCGCGGGGGGCGCGGTGGCTACACCTTC. This sequence encodes CASSGRGGRGGYTF.